The 21 T cell receptor beta chains below all came from one sample that was sequenced in a study of PD-1 blockade in classical Hodgkin lymphoma. Method: immunoSEQ multiplex PCR; TCRdb's copy keeps in-frame clones and lacks some. This table has some 50,000 clones, about 75% appearing once. Described time point: cycle 4 day 1 (C4D1), after 6 weeks of nivolumab. Relapses following autologous stem cell transplantation were seen in all patients, with brentuximab vedotin exposure varying. Source: peripheral blood mononuclear cells (PBMCs), taken before the fourth cycle of nivolumab. Every receptor here comes from a human donor with classical Hodgkin lymphoma.

This chain uses TRBV15 with TRBJ1-1, with 9 positions matching TRBD1. V gave up 5 bases and J gave up 5 bases; unmatched junction bases: 3. CDR1 and CDR2 (germline): LNHNV, YYDKDF (reference sequence). This CDR3 has 13 residues. The CDR3 sequence: CATSRTGATEAFF. The CDR3 coding sequence is TGTGCCACCAGCCGGACAGGGGCTACTGAAGCTTTCTTT.

J is TRBJ2-2 and V is TRBV29-1, with 7 bases aligning to TRBD1. Germline CDR1 and CDR2: SQVTM and ANQGSEA. Trimming cost V 4 bases and J 6 bases; bases outside gene matches: 5. The CDR3 runs to 13 residues. The DNA for the CDR3 is TGCAGCGTTGTAAGGGGGCTGGCCGGGGAGCTGTTTTTT. Amino acids: CSVVRGLAGELFF.

In its sample, this clone was seen a few times. This chain uses TRBV28 with TRBJ1-2; 8 positions agree with TRBD1. V lost 5 bases to trimming and J lost 2 bases; unmatched junction nucleotides: 4. Looked up from germline, CDR1 is MDHEN and CDR2 is SYDVKM. The CDR3 sequence is 14 residues long. The CDR3 is CASSAGGRNYGYTF. CDR3 bases: TGTGCCAGCAGTGCAGGGGGCCGGAACTATGGCTACACCTTC.

The genes are TRBV9 and TRBJ2-3, with D perhaps being TRBD1 or TRBD2 (5 bases each). V dropped 1 base and J dropped 0 bases, with 12 bases sitting between them. The CDR3 length is 16 residues. Germline assignment: CDR1 SGDLS and CDR2 YYNGEE. CDR3 sequence (DNA): TGTGCCAGCAGCGTACCCCGGGACGATAGCACAGATACGCAGTATTTT. Protein: CASSVPRDDSTDTQYF.

CDR3 loop: CASSFGGAGTQYF. The CDR3 bases are TGTGCCAGCAGTTTCGGGGGAGCTGGTACGCAGTATTTT. The chain links TRBV6-5 to TRBJ2-3; TRBD2 might be the D (6 bases). The germline V gene has CDR1 MNHEY and CDR2 SVGAGI. V lost 4 bases, J lost 8 bases, and 13 bases lay in between. This CDR3 contains 13 residues.

This clone was counted only a few times. The J gene is TRBJ2-1, the V gene TRBV5-1, with 11 bases matching TRBD2. Germline CDR1 SGHRS, CDR2 YFSETQ. V shed 5 bases, J shed 8 bases, and the junction held 9 bases outside the gene matches. This CDR3 is built from 15 residues. Here the CDR3 reads CASRLTLAGEDEQFF. CDR3 nucleotides: TGCGCCAGCAGACTCACACTAGCGGGAGAAGATGAGCAGTTCTTC. Full variable domain (outside the CDR3, taken from reference TRBV5-1 and TRBJ2-1): KAGVTQTPRYLIKTRGQQVTLSCSPISGHRSVSWYQQTPGQGLQFLFEYFSETQRNKGNFPGRFSGRQFSNSRSEMNVSTLELGDSALYLCASRLTLAGEDEQFFGPGTRLTVL.

This clone was counted between two and nine times. V gene TRBV7-3 combines with J gene TRBJ2-7; perhaps TRBD2 as D (6 bases). V was clipped by 0 bases and J by 2 bases, with 11 bases between them. The CDR3 length is 15 residues. Germline loops: CDR1 SGHTA, CDR2 FQGTGA. The CDR3 region has the DNA TGTGCCAGCAGCTTAACCCCTAGCGAGGCCTACGAGCAGTACTTC. Protein product: CASSLTPSEAYEQYF.

The CDR3 protein is CASRRTELFSSPLHF. The CDR3 nucleotides read TGTGCCAGCAGAAGGACAGAGCTTTTCAGCTCACCCCTCCACTTT. This rearrangement joins TRBV6-5 to TRBJ1-6; TRBD1 might be the D (6 bases). CDR1 is MNHEY, CDR2 SVGAGI, per germline. Trimming removed 6 bases from V and 10 bases from J, with 19 bases in between. CDR3 length: 15 amino acids.

V and J are TRBV2 and TRBJ1-6; D is perhaps TRBD1 (5 bases). The CDR3 covers 13 residues. Germline V lookup: CDR1 SNHLY, CDR2 FYNNEI. Trimming took 5 bases from V and 7 from J, leaving 9 bases between them. CDR3 protein: CASSRDLNSPLHF. CDR3 nucleotides: TGTGCCAGCAGTAGGGACCTCAATTCACCCCTCCACTTT.

The V and J genes are TRBV5-1 and TRBJ2-3, with D perhaps given as TRBD1 or TRBD2 (5 bases each). Germline values: CDR1 SGHRS, CDR2 YFSETQ. The CDR3 extends over 16 amino acids. V was shortened by 3 bases and J by 2 bases, with 16 bases between the two germline ends. The CDR3 sequence is CASSSGTDQATDTQYF. The CDR3 DNA follows: TGCGCCAGCAGCTCCGGGACGGACCAGGCCACAGATACGCAGTATTTT.

The gene calls are TRBV2 and TRBJ2-7, with a possible D match to TRBD2 (5 bases). The CDR3 loop spans 13 amino acids. With 5 bases removed from V and 4 bases from J, the gap between germline ends came to 12 bases. Germline loops: CDR1 SNHLY, CDR2 FYNNEI. The CDR3 sequence is CASSILLVYEQYF. In DNA, the CDR3 is TGTGCCAGCAGTATCCTACTAGTTTACGAGCAGTACTTC.

This clone was detected only a few times. V gene TRBV19 combines with J gene TRBJ1-1, with D perhaps TRBD1 (6 bases). This CDR3 comprises 13 residues. The germline CDR1 and CDR2 sequences are LNHDA and SQIVND (reference sequence). With 4 bases removed from V and 5 bases from J, the gap between germline ends came to 11 bases. The CDR3 nucleotides read TGTGCCAGTAGTAGCGGGGGCGGGACTGAAGCTTTCTTT. Its translation: CASSSGGGTEAFF.

In this sample, this clone turned up a few times. The J gene is TRBJ2-7, the V gene TRBV19, with 8 bases matching TRBD2. V was clipped by 6 bases and J by 4 bases; unmatched bases: 8. The CDR3 consists of 14 residues. The germline gives CDR1 LNHDA, CDR2 SQIVND (reference sequence). The CDR3 region has the DNA TGTGCCAGTAGCATCGGGGGGGCGATGTACGAGCAGTACTTC. This sequence encodes CASSIGGAMYEQYF.

The chain is built from TRBV10-2 and TRBJ1-2; TRBD1 is a possible D gene (6 bases). The V gene's germline CDR1 is WSHSY and CDR2 SAAADI. V was trimmed by 7 bases and J by 7 bases, leaving 22 bases between them. CDR3 size: 15 residues. CDR3 coding DNA: TGCGCCAGCACCCTTAACAGGGACTTAGGCGGTGGCTACACCTTC. Translation: CASTLNRDLGGGYTF.

As for this clone: The sample contains more than one DNA sequence encoding this CDR3. This sequence joins TRBV5-1 and TRBJ2-2; 8 nucleotides match TRBD2. Germline loops: CDR1 SGHRS, CDR2 YFSETQ. Trimming removed 2 bases from V and 1 base from J; junction bases left unmatched: 4. CDR3 size: 16 residues. Here the CDR3 reads CASSLTSGGNTGELFF. DNA of the CDR3: TGCGCCAGCAGCTTAACCAGCGGGGGGAACACCGGGGAGCTGTTTTTT.

The gene calls are TRBV5-6 and TRBJ2-1; D unclear. From germline, CDR1 is SGHDT and CDR2 YYEEEE. Trimming removed 5 bases from V and 9 bases from J, with 12 bases in between. The CDR3 is 12 amino acids. The CDR3 coding sequence is TGTGCCAGCAGTTTCGTAGAGGCTGAGCAGTTCTTC. Protein product: CASSFVEAEQFF.

This clone was seen only once. The J gene is TRBJ1-2, the V gene TRBV28, with 10 bases identical to TRBD1. With 5 bases clipped from V and 8 bases from J, the junction kept 11 bases outside the gene matches. Germline V gene lookup returns CDR1 MDHEN and CDR2 SYDVKM. This CDR3 spans 15 amino acids. The CDR3 protein is CASSTPGQGMEGYTF. Written as DNA, the CDR3 is TGTGCCAGCAGTACACCGGGACAGGGGATGGAAGGCTACACCTTC.

The chain employs TRBV20-1 and TRBJ1-1; a possible D gene is TRBD1 (5 bases). This CDR3 has 11 residues. V was cut by 5 bases and J by 1 base, with 5 bases left in between. Germline assignment: CDR1 DFQATT and CDR2 SNEGSKA (reference sequence). Written as DNA, the CDR3 is TGCAGTGCTCAGGGGAACACTGAAGCTTTCTTT. Translation gives CSAQGNTEAFF.

This clone occurred a few times. V gene TRBV29-1 combines with J gene TRBJ2-3; the D call may be TRBD1 or TRBD2 (6 bases each). V was clipped by 4 bases and J by 4 bases, with 15 bases between them. CDR1 is SQVTM, CDR2 ANQGSEA, per germline. The CDR3 is 14 amino acids. CDR3 residues: CSVVGGRWADTQYF. CDR3 nucleotides: TGCAGCGTTGTGGGGGGCAGGTGGGCAGATACGCAGTATTTT.

J is TRBJ1-1 and V is TRBV4-3; 8 bases line up with TRBD1. The ends lost 5 bases at V and 5 bases at J; junction bases unmatched: 22. The germline CDR1 and CDR2 sequences are LGHNA and YSLEER. CDR3 length: 19 residues. CDR3 loop: CASSRRKGFAGQGATEAFF. CDR3 DNA sequence: TGCGCCAGCAGCAGACGAAAGGGGTTTGCTGGGCAGGGGGCAACTGAAGCTTTCTTT.

The rearrangement uses TRBV6-1 and TRBJ1-2, with D hard to call. The CDR3 runs 13 residues. The V gene lost 10 bases and the J gene lost 3 bases, with 15 bases spanning the gap. From germline, CDR1 is MNHNS and CDR2 SASEGT. CDR3 in amino acids: CAIRLEGYYGYTF. Here the CDR3 DNA reads TGTGCCATCCGCCTCGAGGGTTACTATGGCTACACCTTC.